The subject of this entry is one TCR beta chain. The antigen is undetermined. The CDR3 totals 14 residues. V was clipped by 4 bases and J by 5 bases; unmatched bases: 6. In germline, CDR1 is SGHRS, CDR2 YFSETQ. Autoimmune disease history or systemic immunosuppression disqualified patients. The data are from a study of OX40 agonist ivuxolimab in advanced cancers. Broader study findings: The 0.1-3.0 mg/kg partial responders had among the lowest clonal expansion. Relative to CD4+ cells, CD8+ T cells on average had more expanded clones.

Profiled with immunoSEQ multiplex PCR; TCRdb holds only in-frame clones, not every one. The table records around 75,000 clones, about 91% of them present only once. The chain couples TRBV5-1 to TRBJ1-1; TRBD1 matches 9 bases. The sequenced sample was CD4+ or CD8+ T cells sorted from blood, obtained in a trial of the OX40 agonist ivuxolimab. The origin of this receptor is an adult with an advanced solid tumor such as melanoma, head and neck, liver or kidney cancer. The CDR3 DNA sequence: TGCGCCAGCAGCCCCGGGACAGGGCAAACTGAAGCTTTCTTT. Translating gives CASSPGTGQTEAFF.